A single sample is the source of the 2 T cell receptor beta chains below, sequenced in a study of OX40 agonist ivuxolimab in advanced cancers. The library relied on the immunoSEQ multiplex PCR assay. Entries here come from immuneACCESS through TCRdb and include only in-frame sequences with V and J called. Some clones fail to appear in such tables; in the studies checked, an unresolved V gene covers under half of the shortfall, and the cause of the remainder is unknown. Counted in this sample were tens of thousands of clones; approximately 94% of them appeared once. Around 9.6% of the sample is held by the ten biggest clonotypes. Sequencing used CD4+ or CD8+ T cells sorted from blood, obtained in a trial of the OX40 agonist ivuxolimab. All receptors derive from an adult with an advanced solid tumor such as melanoma, head and neck, liver or kidney cancer.

The chain employs TRBV9 and TRBJ1-3, with 7 bases matching TRBD1. The CDR3 sequence is 16 residues long. Losses at the gene ends were 4 bases for V and 4 bases for J; bases not matched to a gene: 11. Germline V gene lookup returns CDR1 SGDLS and CDR2 YYNGEE. The CDR3 sequence is CASSSQGGAWGNTIYF. The CDR3 coding sequence is TGTGCCAGCAGCTCCCAAGGGGGCGCGTGGGGAAACACCATATATTTT.

The J gene is TRBJ2-2, the V gene TRBV5-6, with a tentative D call TRBD1 (5 bases). With 1 base removed from V and 4 bases from J, the gap between germline ends came to 8 bases. Germline CDR1 and CDR2: SGHDT and YYEEEE. The CDR3 contains 14 residues. The CDR3 loop is CASSLTGPTGELFF. CDR3 sequence (DNA): TGTGCCAGCAGCTTGACAGGCCCCACCGGGGAGCTGTTTTTT. Filled out from reference TRBV5-6 and TRBJ2-2, the complete variable domain reads DAGVTQSPTHLIKTRGQQVTLRCSPKSGHDTVSWYQQALGQGPQFIFQYYEEEERQRGNFPDRFSGHQFPNYSSELNVNALLLGDSALYLCASSLTGPTGELFFGEGSRLTVL.